A single sample is the source of the 8 T cell receptor beta chains below, sequenced in a study of T cells after yellow fever vaccination. From the 5' RACE reads, TCRdb called clonotypes with MiXCR, one entry per CDR3 protein. Found here are about 630,000 distinct CDR3 sequences, about 12% of them singletons; the top ten hold about 15%. The sample consisted of PBMCs, taken on the day of the yellow fever booster vaccination. The source of these receptors is a man aged 30-40 years who received the YFV17D yellow fever vaccine.

CDR3 in DNA: TGCGCCAGCAGCTTGGTGAGGAACTATGGCTACACCTTC. Translating gives CASSLVRNYGYTF. This sequence joins TRBV5-1 and TRBJ1-2; the D is unclear. Germline loops: CDR1 SGHRS, CDR2 YFSETQ. Trimming left V 0 bases short and J 2 bases short, with 5 bases between. CDR3 length equals 13 residues. Full variable domain (outside the CDR3, taken from reference TRBV5-1 and TRBJ1-2): KAGVTQTPRYLIKTRGQQVTLSCSPISGHRSVSWYQQTPGQGLQFLFEYFSETQRNKGNFPGRFSGRQFSNSRSEMNVSTLELGDSALYLCASSLVRNYGYTFGSGTRLTVV.

The gene calls are TRBV18 and TRBJ2-1, with D unclear. With 3 bases removed from V and 0 bases from J, the gap between germline ends came to 9 bases. CDR1 and CDR2 (germline): KGHSH, LQKENI. The CDR3 has 15 residues. The CDR3 loop reads CASSPAVPSYNEQFF. CDR3 coding DNA: TGTGCCAGCTCACCGGCGGTCCCCTCCTACAATGAGCAGTTCTTC.

This clonotype has just a few counts. In DNA, the CDR3 is TGTGCCAGCAGAGAGGGGACAGTAAATCAGCCCCAGCATTTT. Its translation is CASREGTVNQPQHF. This rearrangement joins TRBV12-3 or TRBV12-4 to TRBJ1-5; the match to TRBD1 covers 7 bases. J gave up 4 bases and V 6 bases, and 6 bases lay outside the gene matches. The CDR3 has 14 residues.

This clonotype was seen a handful of times. The V gene is TRBV19, the J gene TRBJ2-1; D gene uncertain. This CDR3 comprises 13 residues. Germline CDR1 LNHDA, CDR2 SQIVND (reference sequence). V was trimmed by 7 bases and J by 0 bases, leaving 7 bases between them. The CDR3 here is CASTVSSYNEQFF. DNA of the CDR3: TGTGCCAGTACGGTAAGCTCCTACAATGAGCAGTTCTTC.

The CDR3 sequence: CSALSRGDVYQETQYF. Written as DNA, the CDR3 is TGCAGTGCCTTGAGCCGGGGTGACGTTTACCAAGAGACCCAGTACTTC. This chain joins TRBV20-1 and TRBJ2-5, with D maybe TRBD2 (5 bases). Germline CDR1 and CDR2: DFQATT and SNEGSKA (reference sequence). V lost 6 bases and J lost 0, with 20 bases in between. The CDR3 loop spans 16 amino acids.

This clonotype has a handful of counts. This sequence joins TRBV27 and TRBJ2-5, with TRBD2 identical over 9 bases. Germline V lookup: CDR1 MNHEY, CDR2 SMNVEV (reference sequence). The CDR3 is made up of 17 amino acids. V was pared by 2 bases and J by 4 bases, with 11 bases of the junction left unmatched. As DNA, the CDR3 is TGTGCCAGCAGTTTAGATGGCGGCGGGAGGGCCGGAGAGACCCAGTACTTC. Amino acid sequence: CASSLDGGGRAGETQYF.

This clonotype appeared a few times. The CDR3 is CASSSGQGEGTEAFF. Here the CDR3 DNA reads TGTGCCAGCAGCTCCGGACAGGGCGAGGGGACTGAAGCTTTCTTT. The genes are TRBV6-1 and TRBJ1-1; 8 bases map to TRBD1. Germline V CDR1 and CDR2: MNHNS, SASEGT. This CDR3 is 15 amino acids long. The V gene end was trimmed by 6 bases and the J gene end by 5 bases; junction bases not matched to a gene: 11.

This clonotype was picked up many times. The J gene is TRBJ2-1, the V gene TRBV15; 8 bases map to TRBD1. CDR1 LNHNV and CDR2 YYDKDF come from the germline V gene (reference sequence). The CDR3 contains 14 residues. Unmatched junction bases numbered 2, after V lost 2 bases and J lost 5 bases. The CDR3 nucleotides are TGTGCCACCAGCAGAAGGACAGGGAACAATGAGCAGTTCTTC. Protein sequence: CATSRRTGNNEQFF.